This T cell receptor beta chain derives from a study of T-cell reconstitution after alpha-beta-depleted transplantation in children. Study findings and constraints: A year had passed since transplant, and T-cell counts and diversity by then came mostly from newly produced T cells. Reported findings indicate that, about two months after transplant, alpha-beta T cells came from several hundred expanded clones, which were derived from non-depleted graft cells.

This clonotype was picked up many times. The antigen is not known. Germline CDR1 and CDR2: DFQATT and SNEGSKA (reference sequence). This CDR3 is built from 13 residues. J gave up 7 bases and V 5 bases, and 4 bases lay outside the gene matches. Unique molecular identifiers were used in preparing the TCRbeta library. Via MiXCR, TCRdb re-called the PCR reads, giving one row per CDR3 protein. The table has about 290,000 distinct CDR3 sequences, 6.5% to 9% seen once; the top ten hold approximately 9.6%. The clonotype originates from a female patient aged 2-9 years who had a stem cell transplant for Fanconi anemia, so the T cells may come from the graft donor. V and J are TRBV20-1 and TRBJ2-1; 11 positions agree with TRBD2. Here the sequenced sample was peripheral blood, taken 360 days after TCRalphabeta/CD19-depleted stem cell transplant. CDR3 residues: CSAPRLAGNEQFF. CDR3 in DNA: TGCAGTGCTCCAAGACTAGCGGGGAATGAGCAGTTCTTC.